The rows below give T cell receptor beta chains drawn from one sample of a study of response to subunit inactivated influenza vaccine. TCRdb reprocessed the RT-PCR reads with MiXCR, giving one entry per CDR3 protein. The repertoire holds 200,000 to 250,000 distinct CDR3 sequences, with less than 15% as singletons. The input for sequencing was non-naive T cells sorted from PBMCs, taken about 14 days before vaccination. All receptors derive from a man aged 50-60 years who received an inactivated influenza vaccine. CDR3s include the opening cysteine and the closing phenylalanine or tryptophan. Each record gives: V gene, clone size, D gene, J gene, CDR3 protein, CDR3 DNA. The D gene is left open where the match is weak. Size values are once, few and many counts, or a class for expanded clones, and some rows have none.

V: TRBV18; size: many; D: NA; J: TRBJ2-6; CDR3: CASSPPGAGANVLTF; DNA: TGTGCCAGCTCACCACCCGGGGCTGGGGCCAACGTCCTGACTTTC
V: TRBV9; size: NA; D: NA; J: TRBJ2-1; CDR3: CASRIGGVVFIVEQFF; DNA: TGTGCCAGCAGAATAGGAGGGGTAGTGTTCATCGTTGAGCAGTTCTTC
V: TRBV10-2; size: few; D: NA; J: TRBJ1-5; CDR3: CASSVRNNQPQHF; DNA: TGCGCCAGCAGTGTCAGGAATAATCAGCCCCAGCATTTT
V: TRBV20-1; size: medium-sized; D: NA; J: TRBJ1-6; CDR3: CSARDLAGGDNSPLHF; DNA: TGCAGTGCTAGAGATCTCGCGGGGGGTGATAATTCACCCCTCCACTTT
V: TRBV2; size: NA; D: NA; J: TRBJ2-5; CDR3: CARSLRQGSSTYQETQYF; DNA: TGTGCCCGCAGTTTAAGGCAGGGGAGCTCGACGTACCAAGAGACCCAGTACTTC
V: TRBV7-9; size: few; D: TRBD2; J: TRBJ2-5; CDR3: CASSFSGGALETQYF; DNA: TGTGCCAGCAGCTTTAGCGGGGGGGCCTTGGAGACCCAGTACTTC
V: TRBV12-3/TRBV12-4; size: many; D: NA; J: TRBJ1-6; CDR3: CASSASGSNSPLHF; DNA: TGTGCCAGCAGTGCATCGGGCAGTAATTCACCCCTCCACTTT
V: TRBV11-2; size: NA; D: NA; J: TRBJ2-5; CDR3: CASREQVYQETQYF; DNA: TGTGCCAGCAGGGAACAGGTGTACCAAGAGACCCAGTACTTC
V: TRBV7-2; size: NA; D: TRBD2; J: TRBJ2-2; CDR3: CASSPPGLAGGVGELFF; DNA: TGTGCCAGCAGCCCTCCCGGACTAGCGGGAGGAGTCGGGGAGCTGTTTTTT
V: TRBV10-3; size: many; D: TRBD2; J: TRBJ2-1; CDR3: CAISESTSGRRSSYNEQFF; DNA: TGTGCCATCAGTGAGTCTACTAGCGGGAGGCGCAGCTCCTACAATGAGCAGTTCTTC
V: TRBV27; size: once; D: NA; J: TRBJ2-3; CDR3: CASSLRLPTDTQYF; DNA: TGTGCCAGCAGTTTAAGGCTCCCCACAGATACGCAGTATTTT
V: TRBV7-2; size: NA; D: NA; J: TRBJ2-2; CDR3: CASSHRTFQATGELFF; DNA: TGTGCCAGCAGCCACCGGACGTTTCAGGCCACCGGGGAGCTGTTTTTT
V: TRBV3-1; size: many; D: NA; J: TRBJ2-7; CDR3: CASSPPGGPYEQYF; DNA: TGTGCCAGCAGCCCTCCAGGGGGGCCGTACGAGCAGTACTTC
V: TRBV7-2; size: few; D: NA; J: TRBJ2-7; CDR3: CASSRLEYEQYF; DNA: TGTGCCAGCAGCCGACTAGAGTACGAGCAGTACTTC
V: TRBV5-1; size: many; D: TRBD2; J: TRBJ2-5; CDR3: CASSLGTSGNQETQYF; DNA: TGCGCCAGCAGCTTGGGTACTAGCGGGAATCAAGAGACCCAGTACTTC
V: TRBV6-1; size: once; D: NA; J: TRBJ2-5; CDR3: CASSRTTWLETQYF; DNA: TGTGCCAGCAGCAGGACTACCTGGTTAGAGACCCAGTACTTC
V: TRBV11-2; size: few; D: NA; J: TRBJ2-7; CDR3: CASSLGTVSYEQYF; DNA: TGTGCCAGCAGCTTAGGGACAGTCTCCTACGAGCAGTACTTC